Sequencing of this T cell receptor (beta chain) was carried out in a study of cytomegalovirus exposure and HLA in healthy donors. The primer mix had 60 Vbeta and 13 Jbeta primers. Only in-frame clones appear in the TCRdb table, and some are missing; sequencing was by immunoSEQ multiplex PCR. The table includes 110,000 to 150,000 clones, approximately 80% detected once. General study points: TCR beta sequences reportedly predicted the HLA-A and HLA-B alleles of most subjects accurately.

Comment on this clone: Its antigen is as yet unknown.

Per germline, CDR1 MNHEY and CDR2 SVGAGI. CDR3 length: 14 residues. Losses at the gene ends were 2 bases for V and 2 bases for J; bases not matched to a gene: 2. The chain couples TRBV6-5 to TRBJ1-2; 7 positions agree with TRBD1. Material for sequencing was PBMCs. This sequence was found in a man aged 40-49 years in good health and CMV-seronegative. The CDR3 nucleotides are TGTGCCAGCAGTTACAGGGGGCGGAACTATGGCTACACCTTC. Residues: CASSYRGRNYGYTF.